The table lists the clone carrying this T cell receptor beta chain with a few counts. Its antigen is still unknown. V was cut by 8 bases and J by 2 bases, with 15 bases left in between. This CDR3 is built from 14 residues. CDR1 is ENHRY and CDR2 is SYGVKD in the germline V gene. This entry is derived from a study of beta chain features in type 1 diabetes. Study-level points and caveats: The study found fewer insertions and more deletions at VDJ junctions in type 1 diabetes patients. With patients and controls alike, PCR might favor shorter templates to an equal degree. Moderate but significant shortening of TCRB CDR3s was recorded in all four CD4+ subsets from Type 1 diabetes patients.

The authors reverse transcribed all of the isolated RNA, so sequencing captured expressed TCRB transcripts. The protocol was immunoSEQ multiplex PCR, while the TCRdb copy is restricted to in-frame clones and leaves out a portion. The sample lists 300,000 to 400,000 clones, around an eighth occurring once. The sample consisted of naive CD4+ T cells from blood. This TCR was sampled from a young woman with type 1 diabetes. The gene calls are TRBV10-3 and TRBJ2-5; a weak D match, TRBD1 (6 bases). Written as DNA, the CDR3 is TGTGCCATCTCCCGGGACAATCGGCAAGAGACCCAGTACTTC. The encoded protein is CAISRDNRQETQYF.